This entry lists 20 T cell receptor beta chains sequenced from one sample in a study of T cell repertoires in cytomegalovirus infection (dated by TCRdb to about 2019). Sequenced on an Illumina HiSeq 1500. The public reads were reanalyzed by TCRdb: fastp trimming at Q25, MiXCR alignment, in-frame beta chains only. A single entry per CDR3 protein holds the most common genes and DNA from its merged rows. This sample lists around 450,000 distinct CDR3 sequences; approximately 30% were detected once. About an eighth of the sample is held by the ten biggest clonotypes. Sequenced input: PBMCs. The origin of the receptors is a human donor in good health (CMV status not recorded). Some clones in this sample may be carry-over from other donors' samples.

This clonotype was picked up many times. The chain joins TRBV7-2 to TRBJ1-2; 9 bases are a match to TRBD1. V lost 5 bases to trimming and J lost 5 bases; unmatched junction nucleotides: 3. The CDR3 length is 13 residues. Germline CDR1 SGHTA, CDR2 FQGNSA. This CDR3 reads CASSQGQGYGYTF. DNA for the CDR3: TGTGCCAGCAGCCAGGGACAGGGTTATGGCTACACCTTC.

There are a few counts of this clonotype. The DNA for the CDR3 is TGTGCCAGCAGGGAGGGACTCGGAACCGGGGAGCTGTTTTTT. Amino acid sequence: CASREGLGTGELFF. V is TRBV2 and J is TRBJ2-2; perhaps TRBD2 as D (6 bases). CDR3 length: 14 amino acids. Germline V gene lookup returns CDR1 SNHLY and CDR2 FYNNEI. V lost 6 bases and J 5 bases, leaving 13 bases between the germline ends.

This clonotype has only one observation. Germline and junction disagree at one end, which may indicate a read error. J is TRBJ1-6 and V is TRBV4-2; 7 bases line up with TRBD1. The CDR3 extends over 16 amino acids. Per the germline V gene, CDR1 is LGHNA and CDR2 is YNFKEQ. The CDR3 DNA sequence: TGTTCCAGCAGCCAATTCGAGACAGGGAATAATTCACCCCTCCACTTT. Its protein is CSSSQFETGNNSPLHF.

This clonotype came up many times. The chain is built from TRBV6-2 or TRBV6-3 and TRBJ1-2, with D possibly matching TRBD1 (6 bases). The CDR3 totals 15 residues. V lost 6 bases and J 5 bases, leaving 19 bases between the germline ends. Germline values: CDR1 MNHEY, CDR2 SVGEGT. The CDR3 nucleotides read TGTGCCAGCAGGCGGGAGGACAGCTACAATTATGGCTACACCTTC. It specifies CASRREDSYNYGYTF.

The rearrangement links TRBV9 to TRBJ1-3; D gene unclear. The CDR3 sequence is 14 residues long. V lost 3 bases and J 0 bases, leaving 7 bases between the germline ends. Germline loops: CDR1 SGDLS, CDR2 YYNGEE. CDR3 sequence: CASSGGLSGNTIYF. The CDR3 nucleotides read TGTGCCAGCAGCGGCGGGCTCTCTGGAAACACCATATATTTT.

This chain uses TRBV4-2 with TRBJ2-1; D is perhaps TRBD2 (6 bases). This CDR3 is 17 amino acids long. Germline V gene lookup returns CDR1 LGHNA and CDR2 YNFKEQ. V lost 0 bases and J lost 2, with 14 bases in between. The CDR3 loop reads CASSQEGGALTYNEQFF. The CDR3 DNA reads TGTGCCAGCAGCCAAGAAGGAGGGGCCCTGACCTACAATGAGCAGTTCTTC.

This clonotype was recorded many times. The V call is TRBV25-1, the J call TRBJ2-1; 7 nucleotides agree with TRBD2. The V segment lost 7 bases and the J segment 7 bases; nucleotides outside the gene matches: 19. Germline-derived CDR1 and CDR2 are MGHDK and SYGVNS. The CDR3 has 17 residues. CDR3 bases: TGTGCCAGCAACCCCCCCCCCCTAGCGGTGCCTGAGAATGAGCAGTTCTTC. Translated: CASNPPPLAVPENEQFF.

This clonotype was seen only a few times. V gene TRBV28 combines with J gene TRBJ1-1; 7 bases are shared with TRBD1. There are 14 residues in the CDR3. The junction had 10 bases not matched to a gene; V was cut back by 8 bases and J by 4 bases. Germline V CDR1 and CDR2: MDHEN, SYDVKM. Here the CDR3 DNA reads TGTGCCAGCCTCAGGGGGATTTCTAGCACTGAAGCTTTCTTT. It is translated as CASLRGISSTEAFF.

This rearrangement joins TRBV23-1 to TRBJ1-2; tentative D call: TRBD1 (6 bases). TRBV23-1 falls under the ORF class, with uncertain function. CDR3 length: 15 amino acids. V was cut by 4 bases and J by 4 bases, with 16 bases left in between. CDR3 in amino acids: CASSRRDTKSYGYTF. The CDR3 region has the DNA TGCGCCAGCAGTCGCCGGGACACAAAAAGCTATGGCTACACCTTC.

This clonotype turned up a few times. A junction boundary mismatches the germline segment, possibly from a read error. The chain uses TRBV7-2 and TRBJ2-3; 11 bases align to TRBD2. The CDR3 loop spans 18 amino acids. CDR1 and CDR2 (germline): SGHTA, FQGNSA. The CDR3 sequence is CASSLSPLTSGATDTRYF. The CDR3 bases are TGTGCCAGCAGCTTAAGCCCATTGACTAGCGGGGCCACAGATACGCGGTATTTT.

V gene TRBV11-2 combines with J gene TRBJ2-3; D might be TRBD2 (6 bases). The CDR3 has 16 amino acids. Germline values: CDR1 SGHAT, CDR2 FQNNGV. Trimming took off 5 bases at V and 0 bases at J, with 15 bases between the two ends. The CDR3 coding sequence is TGTGCCAGCAGCCTAAGTCCGGCGGGGAGCACAGATACGCAGTATTTT. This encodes CASSLSPAGSTDTQYF.

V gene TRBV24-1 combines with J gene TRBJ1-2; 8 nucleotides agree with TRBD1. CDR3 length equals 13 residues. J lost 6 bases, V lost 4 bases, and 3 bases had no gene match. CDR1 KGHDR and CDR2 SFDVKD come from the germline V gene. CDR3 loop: CATSEPRGHGYTF. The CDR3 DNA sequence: TGTGCCACCAGTGAGCCCAGGGGGCATGGCTACACCTTC.

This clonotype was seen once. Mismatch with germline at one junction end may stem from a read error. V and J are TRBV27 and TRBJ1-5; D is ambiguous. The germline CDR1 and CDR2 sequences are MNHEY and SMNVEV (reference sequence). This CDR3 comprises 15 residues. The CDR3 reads CSSSPLPLSNQPQHF. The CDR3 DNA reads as TGTTCCAGCAGTCCTCTCCCTCTTAGCAATCAGCCCCAGCATTTT.

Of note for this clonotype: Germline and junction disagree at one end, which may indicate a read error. The DNA of the CDR3 is TGTGCCAGCAGCTTAACGGGGGGCGGCACAGATACGCAGGATTTT. This encodes CASSLTGGGTDTQDF. V gene TRBV11-2 combines with J gene TRBJ2-3; a possible D gene is TRBD2 (7 bases). The CDR3 totals 15 residues. Germline V CDR1 and CDR2: SGHAT, FQNNGV.

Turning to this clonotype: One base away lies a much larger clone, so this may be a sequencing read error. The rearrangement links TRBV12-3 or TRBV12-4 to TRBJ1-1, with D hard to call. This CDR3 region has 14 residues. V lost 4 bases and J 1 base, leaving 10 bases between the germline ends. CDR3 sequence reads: CASSWRFRNTEAFF. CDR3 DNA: TGTGCCAGCAGTTGGAGGTTTAGGAACACTGAAGCTTTCTTT.

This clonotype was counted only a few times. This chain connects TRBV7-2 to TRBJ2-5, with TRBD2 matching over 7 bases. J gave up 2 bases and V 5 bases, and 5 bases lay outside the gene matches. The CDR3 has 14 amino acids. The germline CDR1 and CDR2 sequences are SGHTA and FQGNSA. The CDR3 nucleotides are TGTGCCAGCAGCCAGAGCGGGACTCAAGAGACCCAGTACTTC. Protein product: CASSQSGTQETQYF.

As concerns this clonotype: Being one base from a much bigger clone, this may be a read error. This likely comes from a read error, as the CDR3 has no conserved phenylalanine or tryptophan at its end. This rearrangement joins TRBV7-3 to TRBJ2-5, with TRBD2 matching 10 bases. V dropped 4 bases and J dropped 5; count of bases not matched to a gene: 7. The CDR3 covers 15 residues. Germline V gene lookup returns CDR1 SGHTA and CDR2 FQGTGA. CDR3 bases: TGTGCCAGCAGCTCCAAGGGAGCGGGGGGGGAGACCCAGTACTTA. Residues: CASSSKGAGGETQYL.

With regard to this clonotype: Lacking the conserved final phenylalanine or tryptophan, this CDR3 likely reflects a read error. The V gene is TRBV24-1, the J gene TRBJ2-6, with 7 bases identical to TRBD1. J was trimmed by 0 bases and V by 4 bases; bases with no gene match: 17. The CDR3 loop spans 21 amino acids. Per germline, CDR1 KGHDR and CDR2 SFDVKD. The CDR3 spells CATSDPVPSTGKDSGANVLTL. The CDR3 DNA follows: TGTGCCACCAGTGACCCGGTACCGTCGACAGGGAAGGACTCTGGGGCCAACGTCCTGACTTTA.

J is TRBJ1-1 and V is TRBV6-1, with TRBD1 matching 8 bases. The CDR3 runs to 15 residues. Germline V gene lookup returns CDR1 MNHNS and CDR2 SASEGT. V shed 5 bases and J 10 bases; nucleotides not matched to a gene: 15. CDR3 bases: TGTGCCAGCAGTTTGCAGACAGGGGAATCAGTAACAGCTTTCTTT. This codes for CASSLQTGESVTAFF.

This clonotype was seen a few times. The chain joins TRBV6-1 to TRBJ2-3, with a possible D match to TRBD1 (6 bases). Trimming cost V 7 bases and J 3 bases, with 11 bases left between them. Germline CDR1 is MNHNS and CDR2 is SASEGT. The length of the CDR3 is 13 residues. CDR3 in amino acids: CASTPQGTDTQYF. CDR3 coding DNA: TGTGCCAGCACCCCTCAGGGGACAGATACGCAGTATTTT.